The TCR beta chain under discussion was sequenced for a study of cytomegalovirus exposure and HLA in healthy donors (dated by TCRdb to 2015 to 2018). Turning to the overall study: In an earlier analysis of about 560 of the donors, 276 Gb of sequence data and approximately 120 million unique TCR beta sequences from approximately 180 million T cells were reported. An early release that covered roughly 600 HLA-typed donors contained approximately 300 gigabases of sequencing data and 65 million to 100 million unique TCR sequences. Of the approximately 400 genotyped donors, roughly 76% were placed in the genetic ancestry cluster associated with self-reported Caucasian donors. The study aimed to test whether cataloging public T cell receptors could reveal signatures of past pathogen exposure. The study profiled the T cell repertoires of fewer than 850 subjects by immunosequencing and related them to cytomegalovirus serostatus. In addition to the first cohort of approximately 650 subjects, a separate validation cohort of 120 different subjects was used. High-throughput TCR immunosequencing, statistical association of individual TCRs with disease status, and machine learning were combined to predict cytomegalovirus infection status. A later analysis re-analyzed previously published TCR beta repertoires from about 600 donors and added high-resolution HLA genotyping to study TCR occurrence patterns. Rather than drawing on any new phenotypic data, the later analysis identified candidate immune exposures from TCR beta sequences and the way those sequences occurred across donors. In an earlier analysis of over 550 of the donors, high-throughput TCR beta sequencing was used to judge whether each TCR beta V gene segment behaved as functional or pseudogenic. Donor age, sex, ethnicity and CMV serostatus were compiled alongside the repertoire data. A later genetic analysis used genome-wide SNP genotypes for about 65% of the 666 donors, treating that subset as a discovery cohort. Every repertoire in the discovery cohort had been generated on one and the same sequencing platform. Both class I and class II loci were covered by HLA typing, at four-digit resolution. Typing coverage varied by locus: about 620-630 donors for A, B, C, DRB1 and DQB1; approximately 560 for DQA1; more than 600 for DPA1; 400 to 480 for DPB1. Because of strong linkage in the cohort, roughly five DR-DQ haplotypes were treated as single units for association and clustering. Among about 400 genotyped donors of the cohort, an average of about 220,000 unique TCR beta nucleotide sequences was sequenced per donor, of which about 18% were non-productive.

Overall results and qualifications from the work: According to a later analysis, most CMV-associated TCR beta chains appeared to be HLA-restricted, and the HLA associations seemed to be driven largely by CMV exposure. HLA typing was unavailable for some donors at each locus, so association tests used only the typed subset. The authors suggested that the approach could potentially be generalized to other disease states and immunological phenotypes. In a later genetic analysis, fewer N-insertions in productive TCRs were reported among donors in an Asian-associated ancestry cluster than the approximately 670-donor mean. Sequencing depth was assumed to be roughly uniform across donors in the presence/absence analyses, though that assumption may not hold. Because counts were too low, seventeen rarely observed V segments, including chromosome 9 orphons, were excluded from the earlier analysis of several hundred of the donors. Correlated functional status among segregating V segments might reflect linkage disequilibrium, but an unknown experimental factor could not be ruled out. Across donors, most TCR sequences were observed very rarely, whereas some public TCRs were present in many individuals. A few of the identified cytomegalovirus-associated TCR beta chains were confirmed in vitro to be specific for cytomegalovirus antigens. An earlier analysis of approximately 600 of the donors showed that most TCR beta V segments appeared in productive rearrangements either about 87% or about 30% of the time, which broadly matched IMGT annotations. When HLA alleles, especially DR and DQ, strongly co-occurred, attributing TCR associations to individual alleles was difficult. Specific HLA alleles were associated with about 17,000 TCR beta sequences at a false discovery rate of 0.05 in a later analysis. Some IMGT-functional V segments, including TRBV6-2 and TRBV6-3, could not be told apart with the 87-base-pair reads, so those segments were excluded. In both the original and validation cohorts, the classifier was reported to diagnose cytomegalovirus status with high specificity and sensitivity. In a later analysis, TCR association rates were found to vary across HLA loci, with the most associated TCRs seen for DRB1 alleles and the fewest for HLA-C alleles. A later analysis reported that several top co-occurrence clusters appeared linked to parvovirus B19, influenza, CMV and Epstein-Barr virus. A cluster of highly shared sequence variants was judged likely to be a technical artifact of the sequencing pipeline. A later analysis found that HLA-associated TCR beta chains were more clonally expanded and had lower generation probabilities than equally common non-associated chains. Immune exposure information for the cohort was limited to CMV serostatus. The study listed 150 to 200 TCR beta chains as associated with cytomegalovirus. In a later genetic analysis, a missense DCLRE1C variant was associated with V-gene and J-gene trimming of TCR beta chains, and the association was replicated in an independent cohort. A further reported finding was that TCR beta sequences accurately predicted the HLA-A and HLA-B alleles for most subjects in the first cohort. Only TCR beta chains were sequenced in this cohort, and the absence of alpha or paired-chain data limited detectable features.

As concerns this clone: Its antigen target is currently unknown. No per-base quality is available; no much larger clone lies one base away.

In total, approximately 700 healthy bone marrow donors made up the cohort. At the time of sampling, all cohort members were nominally healthy, though unrecorded immune exposures were likely present. CMV serostatus was positive for almost 300 and negative for about 50% of the roughly 700 cohort members, and was not recorded for this donor. A peripheral blood sample was provided by each donor, and peripheral blood mononuclear cells were used for TCR beta sequencing. The Qiagen DNeasy Blood Extraction Kit was used to extract genomic DNA from the blood cell samples. Library preparation employed the immunoSEQ multiplex PCR assay. For the multiplex PCR, a mixture combining 60 forward primers for TCR Vbeta segments and 13 reverse primers for TCR Jbeta segments was used. The CDR3 region of rearranged TCR beta genes was amplified from genomic DNA with a multiplex PCR assay. Amplified TCR beta libraries were sequenced as 87-base-pair reads on the Illumina HiSeq System. The paper's data handling went like this. A later analysis counted some 80 million unique TCR beta chains across the 666 repertoires, and around 12 million of these chains were shared by at least two donors. Raw reads were error-corrected and collapsed into unique sequences with a nearest-neighbor algorithm that merged closely related sequences to remove PCR and sequencing errors. To assign V, D and J gene segments, CDR3 sequences were aligned to IMGT reference sequences. Each retained sequence needed at least a six-nucleotide match to both a V gene segment and a J gene segment. Rearrangements were called productive when the CDR3 lacked stop codons and stayed in frame with V and J; all others were non-productive. Following IMGT convention, CDR3 was defined as the stretch from the second conserved V-encoded cysteine up to the conserved J-encoded phenylalanine. The earlier analysis of approximately 590 of the donors excluded any sequence lacking an unambiguous match to a single V gene segment. An earlier analysis of a few hundred of the donors classified V segments as functional when productive rearrangements were above 56.7% and as segregating when the standard deviation between donors was above 5%. A statistical classification framework was built for diagnosing cytomegalovirus status from the catalog of TCR beta chain sequences. A later analysis assigned V and J genes by comparing TCR nucleotide sequences with IMGT/GENE-DB human TR gene sequences. In a later analysis, CDR3 sequences and most-parsimonious VDJ recombination scenarios were assigned using the TCRdist pipeline. In a later analysis, every TCR beta chain was defined by the combination of its CDR3 amino acid sequence and its V-gene family, and reads without a unique V-gene family were dropped. As a way to deal with suspected cross-contamination and a sequencing artifact, a later analysis dropped approximately 590 nucleotide sequences that were highly shared and had low generation probability. A later analysis calculated a clonal expansion index for each public chain from normalized within-repertoire ranks of inferred template counts. Generation probabilities in a later analysis came from a VDJ recombination model fitted to out-of-frame rearrangements, and those results were checked against IGoR. In a later analysis, hypergeometric tests were used to score TCR-TCR, TCR-HLA and TCR-CMV co-occurrence, with a repertoire-size bias correction applied to TCR pairs. To estimate false discovery rates, a later analysis permuted the HLA or CMV assignments 20 times. In a later analysis, co-occurring TCRs were grouped with DBSCAN, and TCRdist sequence similarity was added when clustering was performed within HLA-allele-positive subsets. For co-occurrence clustering, repertoires with fewer than 30,000 or more than 120,000 public chains were excluded, along with roughly five repertoires with anomalous nucleotide sharing. As stored in TCRdb, this immuneACCESS dataset retains in-frame rearrangements with V and J assigned. A fraction of the clones does not appear; measured against another copy, unresolved V genes explain less than half of the discrepancy, and the remainder lacks a known reason. V and J calls and clone size are as listed in that table; D and trimming were resolved from the DNA. The sample records about 140,000 clones, around 73% of which are singletons. 13% to 15% of the sample belongs to the ten largest clones.

Trimming costs V 8 bases and J 4 bases, and their ends lie 9 bases apart. The CDR3 has 11 amino acids, counting the end cysteine and phenylalanine. The sequence is cut down to CDR3 DNA, 33 bases in frame from base 1. In the germline V gene, CDR1 corresponds to SNHLY and CDR2 to FYNNEI. This sequence was found in a human donor in good health. Recombination joined TRBV2 with TRBJ2-7; the D gene identity is not certain. Sequencing used PBMCs. The CDR3 region has the sequence CASETLYEQYF. The sequenced DNA is TGTGCCAGCGAGACACTTTACGAGCAGTACTTC. Beyond the CDR3, the reference TRBV2 and TRBJ2-7 genes provide the residues; the full variable domain reads: EPEVTQTPSHQVTQMGQEVILRCVPISNHLYFYWYRQILGQKVEFLVSFYNNEISEKSEIFDDQFSVERPDGSNFTLKIRSTKLEDSAMYFCASETLYEQYFGPGTRLTVT.